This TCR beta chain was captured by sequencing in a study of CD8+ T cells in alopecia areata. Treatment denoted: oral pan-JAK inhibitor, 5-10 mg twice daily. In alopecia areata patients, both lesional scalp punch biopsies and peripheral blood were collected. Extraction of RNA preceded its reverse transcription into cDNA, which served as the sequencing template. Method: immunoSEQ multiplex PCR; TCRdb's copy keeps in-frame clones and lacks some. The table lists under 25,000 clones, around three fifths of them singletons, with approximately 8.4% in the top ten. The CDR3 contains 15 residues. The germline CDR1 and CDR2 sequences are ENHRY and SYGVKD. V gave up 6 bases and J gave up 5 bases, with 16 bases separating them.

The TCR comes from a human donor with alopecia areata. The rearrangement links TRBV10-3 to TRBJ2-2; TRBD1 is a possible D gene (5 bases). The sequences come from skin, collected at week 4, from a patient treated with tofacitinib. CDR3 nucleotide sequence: TGTGCCATCAGCGGTCCTGGACACCGGACCGGGGAGCTGTTTTTT. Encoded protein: CAISGPGHRTGELFF.